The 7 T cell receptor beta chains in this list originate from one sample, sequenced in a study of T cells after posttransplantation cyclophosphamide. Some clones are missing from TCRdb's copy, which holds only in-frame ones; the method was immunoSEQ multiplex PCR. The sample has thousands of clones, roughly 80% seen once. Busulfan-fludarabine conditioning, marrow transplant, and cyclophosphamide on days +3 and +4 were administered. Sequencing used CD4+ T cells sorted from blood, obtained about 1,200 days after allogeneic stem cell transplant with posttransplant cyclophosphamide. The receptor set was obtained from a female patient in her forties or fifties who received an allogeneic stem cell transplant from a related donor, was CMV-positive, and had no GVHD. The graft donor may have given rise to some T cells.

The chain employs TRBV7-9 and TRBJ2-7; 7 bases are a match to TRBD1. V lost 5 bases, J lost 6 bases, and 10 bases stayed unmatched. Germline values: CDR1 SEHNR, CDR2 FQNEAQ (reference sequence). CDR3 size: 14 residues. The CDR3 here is CASSTAGGEGEQYF. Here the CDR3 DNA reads TGTGCCAGCAGCACCGCAGGGGGTGAAGGCGAGCAGTACTTC.

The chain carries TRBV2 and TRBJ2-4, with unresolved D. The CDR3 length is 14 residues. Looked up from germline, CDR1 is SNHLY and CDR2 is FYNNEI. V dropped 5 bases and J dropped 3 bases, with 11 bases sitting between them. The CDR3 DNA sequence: TGTGCCAGCAGTCCGACAAGACACAAAAACATTCAGTACTTC. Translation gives CASSPTRHKNIQYF. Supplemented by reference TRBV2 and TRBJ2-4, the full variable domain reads EPEVTQTPSHQVTQMGQEVILRCVPISNHLYFYWYRQILGQKVEFLVSFYNNEISEKSEIFDDQFSVERPDGSNFTLKIRSTKLEDSAMYFCASSPTRHKNIQYFGAGTRLSVL.

The CDR3 spells CASSQRDLRLAGDYSYEQYF. In DNA, the CDR3 is TGTGCCAGCAGCCAACGAGACCTCCGACTAGCGGGAGATTACTCCTACGAGCAGTACTTC. This chain joins TRBV14 and TRBJ2-7; 12 bases align to TRBD2. Trimming took 2 bases from V and 0 from J; bases not matched to a gene: 14. CDR1 is SGHDN, CDR2 FVKESK, per germline. The CDR3 is 20 residues long.

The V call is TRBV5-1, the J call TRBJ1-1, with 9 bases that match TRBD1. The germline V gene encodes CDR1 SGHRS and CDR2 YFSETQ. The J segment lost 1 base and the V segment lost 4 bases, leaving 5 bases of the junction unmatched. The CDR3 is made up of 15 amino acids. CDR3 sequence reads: CASSKDRGTNTEAFF. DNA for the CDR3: TGCGCCAGCAGCAAGGACAGGGGAACGAACACTGAAGCTTTCTTT.

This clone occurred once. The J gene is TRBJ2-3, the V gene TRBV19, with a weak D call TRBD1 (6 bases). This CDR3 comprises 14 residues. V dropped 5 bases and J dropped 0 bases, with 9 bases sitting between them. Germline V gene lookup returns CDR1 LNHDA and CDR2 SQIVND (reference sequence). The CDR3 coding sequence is TGTGCCAGTAGTCAGGGGCACAGCACAGATACGCAGTATTTT. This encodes CASSQGHSTDTQYF.

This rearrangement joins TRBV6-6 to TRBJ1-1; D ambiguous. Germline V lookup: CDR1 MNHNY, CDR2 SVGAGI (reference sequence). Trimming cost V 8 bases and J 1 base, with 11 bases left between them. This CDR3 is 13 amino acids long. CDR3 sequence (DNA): TGTGCCAGCTGCCTTCGGTGGAACACTGAAGCTTTCTTT. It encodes CASCLRWNTEAFF.

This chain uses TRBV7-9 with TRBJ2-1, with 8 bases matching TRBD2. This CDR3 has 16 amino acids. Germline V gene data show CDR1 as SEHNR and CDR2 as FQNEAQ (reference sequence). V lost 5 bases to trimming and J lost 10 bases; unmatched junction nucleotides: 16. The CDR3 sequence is CASSLRSGARREEQFF. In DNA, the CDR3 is TGTGCCAGCAGCCTCCGTAGCGGGGCCAGGCGTGAGGAGCAGTTCTTC.